The clone carrying this T cell receptor beta chain was observed a handful of times. The antigen is undetermined. Source material for PBMCs was about 11 ml fresh peripheral blood. These data are taken from a study of T cells in Graves' hyperthyroidism and ophthalmopathy. Study-level points and caveats: A model built on 13 V-J features separated ophthalmopathy from stable hyperthyroidism.

Authors of the study amplified TCR beta CDR3 regions from RNA transcripts. A set of HTBI primers served as the primers for a first-round RT-PCR of the TCR CDR3. Each CDR3 protein is one row after TCRdb ran MiXCR on the multiplex PCR reads. The data hold about 420,000 distinct CDR3 sequences, with 15% to 18% observed a single time. The CDR3 runs 15 residues. Trimming removed 0 bases from V and 6 bases from J, with 15 bases in between. Germline-derived CDR1 and CDR2 are MNHEY and SVGAGI. This TCR came from a woman aged 18 to 35 with Graves' hyperthyroidism. Material: blood. The chain combines TRBV6-5 with TRBJ2-7, with D possibly being TRBD1 (6 bases). As DNA, the CDR3 is TGTGCCAGCAGTTACTCGGACAGCCCGTTAGGCGAGCAGTACTTC. Translated, it gives CASSYSDSPLGEQYF.